The 15 T cell receptor beta chains presented below share a single source sample, sequenced in a study of control samples from healthy donors and cancer patients (TCRdb year 2020). Library creation used the immunoSEQ multiplex PCR assay. TCRdb retrieved this table from immuneACCESS and kept in-frame rearrangements only. Not all clones are present; in checked studies, unresolved V genes account for under half, and no reason is known for the remainder. Across this sample there are nearly 200,000 clones, with roughly nine tenths seen only once. Of the sample, approximately 1.8% is held by the ten largest clones. Source material: blood. These receptor sequences come from a man aged 25 to 40 in good health.

This chain links TRBV5-1 with TRBJ2-7; D is undetermined. The V gene lost 2 bases and the J gene lost 4 bases, with 10 bases spanning the gap. The CDR3 has 13 amino acids. Germline V gene sequence: CDR1 SGHRS, CDR2 YFSETQ. This CDR3 reads CASSFDTKYEQYF. CDR3 coding DNA: TGCGCCAGCAGCTTCGACACGAAATACGAGCAGTACTTC.

The J gene is TRBJ1-2, the V gene TRBV12-3 or TRBV12-4, with D possibly matching TRBD1 (5 bases). This CDR3 contains 13 residues. V lost 7 bases and J 8 bases, leaving 17 bases between the germline ends. The CDR3 region has the DNA TGTGCCAGCAACATAAGGGGATTGGGCGGCTACACCTTC. Amino acids: CASNIRGLGGYTF.

This clone was observed a handful of times. The chain has TRBV7-6 and TRBJ2-7, with TRBD1 matching 9 bases. Germline V lookup: CDR1 SGHVS, CDR2 FNYEAQ. There are 15 residues in the CDR3. V was pared by 0 bases and J by 6 bases, with 6 bases of the junction left unmatched. CDR3: CASSLAGTGFVEQYF. The CDR3 DNA is TGTGCCAGCAGCTTAGCCGGGACAGGGTTTGTCGAGCAGTACTTC.

The CDR3 DNA reads TGTGCCAGCAGCCCACATTCTGGGGCCAACGTCCTGACTTTC. Translating gives CASSPHSGANVLTF. V gene TRBV7-3 combines with J gene TRBJ2-6; D call uncertain. This CDR3 has 14 amino acids. Trimming shortened V by 5 bases and J by 1 base, and 6 bases separated the two germline ends. From germline, CDR1 is SGHTA and CDR2 FQGTGA.

This clone was seen many times. V usage is TRBV7-9 and J usage is TRBJ1-4; D may be TRBD1 (5 bases). With 1 base removed from V and 3 bases from J, the gap between germline ends came to 15 bases. Germline V lookup: CDR1 SEHNR, CDR2 FQNEAQ (reference sequence). The CDR3 loop spans 17 amino acids. The CDR3 region is CASSLGGPRGANEKLFF. DNA of the CDR3: TGTGCCAGCAGCTTAGGGGGCCCCCGAGGTGCTAATGAAAAACTGTTTTTT.

The rearrangement joins TRBV7-6 to TRBJ1-6, with 9 positions matching TRBD1. Germline V gene lookup returns CDR1 SGHVS and CDR2 FNYEAQ. The CDR3 has 15 residues. The J segment lost 6 bases and the V segment lost 5 bases, leaving 5 bases of the junction unmatched. The CDR3 is CASSPRTGVNSPLHF. CDR3 nucleotides: TGTGCCAGCAGCCCCCGGACAGGGGTTAATTCACCCCTCCACTTT.

The chain combines TRBV19 with TRBJ1-1; D call uncertain. The CDR3 is 14 amino acids. V was cut by 5 bases and J by 11 bases, with 21 bases left in between. Per germline, CDR1 LNHDA and CDR2 SQIVND (reference sequence). This CDR3 reads CASSPPKKTVGAFF. In DNA, the CDR3 is TGTGCCAGTAGTCCCCCTAAGAAGACCGTAGGCGCTTTCTTT.

V and J are TRBV5-1 and TRBJ2-3, with unresolved D. V was shortened by 3 bases and J by 6 bases, with 8 bases between the two germline ends. The germline CDR1 and CDR2 sequences are SGHRS and YFSETQ. The CDR3 length is 12 residues. The CDR3 loop is CASSSGLDTQYF. The CDR3 DNA is TGCGCCAGCAGCTCAGGCTTGGATACGCAGTATTTT.

CDR3 sequence (DNA): TGTGCCACCAGCAGCGGGACAGGGACGGGGGAGCAGTACTTC. This sequence encodes CATSSGTGTGEQYF. The V gene is TRBV15, the J gene TRBJ2-7; 9 nucleotides agree with TRBD1. The trim removed 3 bases at V and 7 bases at J, leaving 7 bases unmatched. CDR1 and CDR2 (germline): LNHNV, YYDKDF (reference sequence). This CDR3 is 14 amino acids long.

The chain uses TRBV10-3 and TRBJ1-2; D perhaps matches TRBD1 (5 bases). There are 15 residues in the CDR3. In germline, CDR1 is ENHRY, CDR2 SYGVKD. The V and J ends lost 5 bases and 8 bases respectively, with 21 bases between them. CDR3 loop: CAISPAGSNSGGYTF. In nucleotides, the CDR3 is TGTGCCATCAGTCCGGCAGGGTCTAACTCCGGCGGCTACACCTTC.

The chain combines TRBV2 with TRBJ2-2, with 9 bases aligning to TRBD1. The CDR3 runs 15 residues. V lost 8 bases, J lost 5 bases, and 9 bases stayed unmatched. The germline CDR1 and CDR2 sequences are SNHLY and FYNNEI. CDR3 DNA sequence: TGTGCCAGCGCTTTACAGGGGGCCGATACCGGGGAGCTGTTTTTT. Residues: CASALQGADTGELFF. Full variable domain (outside the CDR3, taken from reference TRBV2 and TRBJ2-2): EPEVTQTPSHQVTQMGQEVILRCVPISNHLYFYWYRQILGQKVEFLVSFYNNEISEKSEIFDDQFSVERPDGSNFTLKIRSTKLEDSAMYFCASALQGADTGELFFGEGSRLTVL.

The chain is built from TRBV5-6 and TRBJ2-1, with 8 bases fitting TRBD2. J lost 9 bases, V lost 5 bases, and 16 bases had no gene match. The CDR3 is 16 amino acids. CDR1 is SGHDT, CDR2 YYEEEE, per germline. CDR3 loop: CASSSTGTSRGGEQFF. The CDR3 DNA reads TGTGCCAGCAGTTCAACCGGGACTAGTCGTGGGGGTGAGCAGTTCTTC. Full variable domain (rest looked up from reference TRBV5-6 and TRBJ2-1): DAGVTQSPTHLIKTRGQQVTLRCSPKSGHDTVSWYQQALGQGPQFIFQYYEEEERQRGNFPDRFSGHQFPNYSSELNVNALLLGDSALYLCASSSTGTSRGGEQFFGPGTRLTVL.

CDR3 in amino acids: CASSFGGTPGYGYTF. As DNA, the CDR3 is TGTGCCAGCAGCTTTGGGGGAACCCCGGGCTATGGCTACACCTTC. The chain links TRBV11-2 to TRBJ1-2, with D perhaps matching TRBD1 (5 bases). The V and J ends lost 3 bases and 4 bases respectively, with 15 bases between them. This CDR3 contains 15 residues. Germline values: CDR1 SGHAT, CDR2 FQNNGV.

The chain couples TRBV29-1 to TRBJ2-4; a weak D match, TRBD2 (7 bases). V was cut by 3 bases and J by 5 bases, with 11 bases left in between. The CDR3 spans 13 residues. CDR1 SQVTM and CDR2 ANQGSEA come from the germline V gene. The DNA for the CDR3 is TGCAGCGTTGATCGGGGGGCGGAAAACATTCAGTACTTC. This sequence encodes CSVDRGAENIQYF. The full variable domain, completed using reference TRBV29-1 and TRBJ2-4, is SAVISQKPSRDICQRGTSLTIQCQVDSQVTMMFWYRQQPGQSLTLIATANQGSEATYESGFVIDKFPISRPNLTFSTLTVSNMSPEDSSIYLCSVDRGAENIQYFGAGTRLSVL.

This clone has just a few counts. The chain links TRBV6-5 to TRBJ1-6; D is uncertain. Germline values: CDR1 MNHEY, CDR2 SVGAGI. The CDR3 has 16 amino acids. Trimming removed 2 bases from V and 4 bases from J, with 12 bases in between. The CDR3 here is CASSYGTLSYNSPLHF. As DNA, the CDR3 is TGTGCCAGCAGTTACGGAACGCTCTCTTATAATTCACCCCTCCACTTT.